A selection of T cell receptor beta chains follows, all from one sample in a study of T cell changes during pregnancy in multiple sclerosis. The data were produced by immunoSEQ multiplex PCR, yet TCRdb's version contains in-frame clones alone and is incomplete. The table shows about 75,000 clones, with 90% to 95% occurring only once. The source material was CD4+ T cells from peripheral blood mononuclear cells, sampled before pregnancy. These receptors were obtained from a female donor with multiple sclerosis, enrolled in a pregnancy study. Each CDR3 is given with its conserved first and last residue. The D gene is left open where the match is weak. Not every row has a clone size; where given, it reads once, few, many or a size class.

j_gene: TRBJ1-1; abundance: few; d_gene: .; v_gene: TRBV4-3; CDR3aa: CASSQDLGTEAFF; CDR3nt: TGCGCCAGCAGCCAAGATCTAGGCACTGAAGCTTTCTTT
j_gene: TRBJ1-1; abundance: .; d_gene: .; v_gene: TRBV7-8; CDR3aa: CASSLMRHEAFF; CDR3nt: TGTGCCAGCAGCTTGATGCGTCATGAAGCTTTCTTT
j_gene: TRBJ2-3; abundance: .; d_gene: .; v_gene: TRBV19; CDR3aa: CASAGYTDTQYF; CDR3nt: TGTGCCAGCGCGGGGTACACAGATACGCAGTATTTT
j_gene: TRBJ2-5; abundance: .; d_gene: .; v_gene: TRBV16; CDR3aa: CASSQRRDETQYF; CDR3nt: TGTGCCAGCAGCCAACGACGGGATGAGACCCAGTACTTC
j_gene: TRBJ1-1; abundance: .; d_gene: .; v_gene: TRBV20-1; CDR3aa: CRPGGGQAFF; CDR3nt: TGCAGACCGGGGGGGGGTCAAGCTTTCTTT
j_gene: TRBJ1-2; abundance: .; d_gene: .; v_gene: TRBV11-3; CDR3aa: CASSQTSLGYGYTF; CDR3nt: TGTGCCAGCAGTCAAACGTCCCTCGGGTATGGCTACACCTTC
j_gene: TRBJ1-1; abundance: .; d_gene: .; v_gene: TRBV2; CDR3aa: CASRAISRILNTEAFF; CDR3nt: TGTGCCAGCAGGGCAATATCCAGGATCTTGAACACTGAAGCTTTCTTT
j_gene: TRBJ2-7; abundance: .; d_gene: .; v_gene: TRBV20-1; CDR3aa: CSASTDYEQYF; CDR3nt: TGCAGTGCTTCGACAGACTACGAGCAGTACTTC
j_gene: TRBJ2-7; abundance: .; d_gene: TRBD2; v_gene: TRBV28; CDR3aa: CASSLGTSGYEQYF; CDR3nt: TGTGCCAGCAGTTTAGGGACTAGCGGCTACGAGCAGTACTTC
j_gene: TRBJ2-4; abundance: .; d_gene: .; v_gene: TRBV7-8; CDR3aa: CASSLARIPTGTKNIQYF; CDR3nt: TGTGCCAGCAGCTTAGCGCGTATCCCAACAGGGACCAAAAACATTCAGTACTTC
j_gene: TRBJ1-1; abundance: once; d_gene: .; v_gene: TRBV27; CDR3aa: CASSSNAVGGTEAFF; CDR3nt: TGTGCCAGCAGTTCTAATGCGGTCGGGGGAACTGAAGCTTTCTTT
j_gene: TRBJ1-3; abundance: .; d_gene: TRBD1; v_gene: TRBV11-3; CDR3aa: CASSVSGTGGSGNTIYF; CDR3nt: TGTGCCAGCAGCGTCTCCGGGACAGGGGGTTCTGGAAACACCATATATTTT
j_gene: TRBJ1-1; abundance: .; d_gene: .; v_gene: TRBV2; CDR3aa: CASTNDRRYSEAFF; CDR3nt: TGTGCCAGCACTAACGACAGGCGCTACAGTGAAGCTTTCTTT
j_gene: TRBJ2-3; abundance: .; d_gene: TRBD2; v_gene: TRBV7-9; CDR3aa: CASSLGVYKLAAGTDTQYF; CDR3nt: TGTGCCAGCAGCTTAGGGGTTTATAAGCTAGCGGCAGGCACAGATACGCAGTATTTT
j_gene: TRBJ2-1; abundance: .; d_gene: TRBD2; v_gene: TRBV5-1; CDR3aa: CASRSGTSVYNEQFF; CDR3nt: TGCGCCAGCAGATCCGGGACTAGCGTTTACAATGAGCAGTTCTTC
j_gene: TRBJ1-1; abundance: .; d_gene: TRBD1; v_gene: TRBV7-8; CDR3aa: CASNHFTGDTEAFF; CDR3nt: TGTGCCAGCAACCATTTTACAGGGGACACTGAAGCTTTCTTT
j_gene: TRBJ1-3; abundance: .; d_gene: .; v_gene: TRBV10-2; CDR3aa: CASSERTAGNTIYF; CDR3nt: TGCGCCAGCAGTGAAAGGACAGCCGGAAACACCATATATTTT
j_gene: TRBJ1-1; abundance: .; d_gene: TRBD1; v_gene: TRBV5-8; CDR3aa: CASSRGTGGNTEAFF; CDR3nt: TGTGCCAGCAGCCGAGGTACAGGGGGGAACACTGAAGCTTTCTTT
j_gene: TRBJ2-7; abundance: .; d_gene: .; v_gene: TRBV2; CDR3aa: CASKENQRDEQYF; CDR3nt: TGTGCCAGCAAGGAGAACCAGAGAGACGAGCAGTACTTC
j_gene: TRBJ1-1; abundance: .; d_gene: TRBD1; v_gene: TRBV4-1; CDR3aa: CASSQGYRGRTEAFF; CDR3nt: TGCGCCAGCAGCCAAGGTTACAGGGGCCGGACTGAAGCTTTCTTT
j_gene: TRBJ1-1; abundance: .; d_gene: .; v_gene: TRBV11-2; CDR3aa: CASSLASVPEAFF; CDR3nt: TGTGCCAGCAGCTTAGCGTCGGTGCCTGAAGCTTTCTTT
j_gene: TRBJ2-1; abundance: .; d_gene: .; v_gene: TRBV15; CDR3aa: CATSRDFPGGTGNEQFF; CDR3nt: TGTGCCACCAGCAGAGATTTCCCGGGGGGCACCGGGAATGAGCAGTTCTTC
j_gene: TRBJ2-1; abundance: .; d_gene: .; v_gene: TRBV5-1; CDR3aa: CASTRASVDNEQFF; CDR3nt: TGCGCCAGCACCAGGGCTAGCGTTGACAATGAGCAGTTCTTC
j_gene: TRBJ1-1; abundance: once; d_gene: .; v_gene: TRBV11-3; CDR3aa: CASSTRNPPGTEAFF; CDR3nt: TGTGCCAGCAGCACCCGGAACCCCCCGGGGACTGAAGCTTTCTTT
j_gene: TRBJ1-5; abundance: .; d_gene: .; v_gene: TRBV19; CDR3aa: CASIGAWQGGQPQHF; CDR3nt: TGTGCCAGTATAGGGGCTTGGCAGGGCGGTCAGCCCCAGCATTTT
j_gene: TRBJ1-1; abundance: .; d_gene: TRBD1; v_gene: TRBV30; CDR3aa: CASQRQGVTEAFF; CDR3nt: TGTGCCTCGCAAAGACAGGGCGTAACTGAAGCTTTCTTT
j_gene: TRBJ1-4; abundance: .; d_gene: TRBD1; v_gene: TRBV7-3; CDR3aa: CASRPGTVNEKLFF; CDR3nt: TGTGCCAGCAGACCCGGGACAGTAAATGAAAAACTGTTTTTT
j_gene: TRBJ1-3; abundance: .; d_gene: .; v_gene: TRBV10-2; CDR3aa: CASKDTEPGNTIYF; CDR3nt: TGCGCCAGCAAAGACACCGAACCTGGAAACACCATATATTTT
j_gene: TRBJ2-3; abundance: .; d_gene: TRBD2; v_gene: TRBV28; CDR3aa: CASSLLGGTDTDTQYF; CDR3nt: TGTGCCAGCAGTTTATTGGGGGGGACCGACACAGATACGCAGTATTTT
j_gene: TRBJ2-2; abundance: .; d_gene: TRBD1; v_gene: TRBV27; CDR3aa: CASSWSRDRVSGELFF; CDR3nt: TGTGCCAGCAGTTGGTCCCGGGACAGGGTGTCCGGGGAGCTGTTTTTT
j_gene: TRBJ2-7; abundance: once; d_gene: .; v_gene: TRBV11-3; CDR3aa: CASSGWTSSSYEQYF; CDR3nt: TGTGCCAGCAGTGGGTGGACATCGAGCTCCTACGAGCAGTACTTC
j_gene: TRBJ2-5; abundance: .; d_gene: TRBD1; v_gene: TRBV5-1; CDR3aa: CASSLLGGGETQYF; CDR3nt: TGCGCCAGCTCCCTCTTAGGGGGCGGAGAGACCCAGTACTTC
j_gene: TRBJ1-5; abundance: .; d_gene: .; v_gene: TRBV19; CDR3aa: CASSARGTPNQPQHF; CDR3nt: TGTGCCAGTTCAGCGAGAGGGACTCCTAATCAGCCCCAGCATTTT
j_gene: TRBJ1-6; abundance: .; d_gene: TRBD1; v_gene: TRBV4-1; CDR3aa: CASSQHVQGAGNSPLHF; CDR3nt: TGCGCCAGCAGCCAACACGTCCAGGGGGCGGGTAATTCACCCCTCCACTTT
j_gene: TRBJ2-1; abundance: .; d_gene: .; v_gene: TRBV7-8; CDR3aa: CASSPGGNEQFF; CDR3nt: TGTGCCAGCAGCCCCGGCGGGAATGAGCAGTTCTTC
j_gene: TRBJ2-3; abundance: .; d_gene: TRBD2; v_gene: TRBV7-2; CDR3aa: CASSLELAGGPRATQYF; CDR3nt: TGTGCCAGCAGCTTGGAACTAGCGGGGGGGCCTCGGGCTACGCAGTATTTT
j_gene: TRBJ2-4; abundance: .; d_gene: .; v_gene: TRBV4-3; CDR3aa: CASSQDRALAKNIQYF; CDR3nt: TGCGCCAGCAGCCAAGACAGGGCCCTAGCCAAAAACATTCAGTACTTC
j_gene: TRBJ2-7; abundance: once; d_gene: .; v_gene: TRBV7-2; CDR3aa: CASSLVTGNYEQYF; CDR3nt: TGTGCCAGCAGCTTGGTAACAGGCAACTACGAGCAGTACTTC
j_gene: TRBJ2-5; abundance: .; d_gene: .; v_gene: TRBV28; CDR3aa: CASRPTGEEETQYF; CDR3nt: TGTGCCAGCAGACCTACAGGGGAGGAAGAGACCCAGTACTTC
j_gene: TRBJ2-1; abundance: once; d_gene: TRBD2; v_gene: TRBV9; CDR3aa: CASSVGLAGGNEQFF; CDR3nt: TGTGCCAGCAGCGTAGGACTAGCGGGAGGCAATGAGCAGTTCTTC
j_gene: TRBJ2-7; abundance: .; d_gene: TRBD1; v_gene: TRBV7-6; CDR3aa: CASSFDRAYEQYF; CDR3nt: TGTGCCAGCAGCTTCGACAGGGCCTACGAGCAGTACTTC
j_gene: TRBJ2-1; abundance: .; d_gene: TRBD2; v_gene: TRBV9; CDR3aa: CASSVDGTRGDEQFF; CDR3nt: TGTGCCAGCAGCGTAGATGGGACTAGGGGTGATGAGCAGTTCTTC
j_gene: TRBJ2-7; abundance: .; d_gene: TRBD1; v_gene: TRBV19; CDR3aa: CASTTGTVPGEQYF; CDR3nt: TGTGCCAGTACGACCGGGACAGTGCCGGGCGAGCAGTACTTC
j_gene: TRBJ2-2; abundance: .; d_gene: TRBD2; v_gene: TRBV27; CDR3aa: CASSALAGETGELFF; CDR3nt: TGTGCCAGCAGTGCTCTAGCGGGAGAAACCGGGGAGCTGTTTTTT
j_gene: TRBJ1-5; abundance: few; d_gene: .; v_gene: TRBV19; CDR3aa: CASSERDTNQPQHF; CDR3nt: TGTGCCAGTAGCGAACGGGACACAAATCAGCCCCAGCATTTT
j_gene: TRBJ2-1; abundance: .; d_gene: TRBD1; v_gene: TRBV7-9; CDR3aa: CASSPGTGAGTNEQFF; CDR3nt: TGTGCCAGCAGCCCGGGAACAGGGGCAGGTACGAATGAGCAGTTCTTC
j_gene: TRBJ2-2; abundance: .; d_gene: TRBD2; v_gene: TRBV7-9; CDR3aa: CASIDGGREVTGELFF; CDR3nt: TGTGCCAGCATCGACGGGGGGCGGGAGGTCACCGGGGAGCTGTTTTTT
j_gene: TRBJ2-3; abundance: .; d_gene: TRBD2; v_gene: TRBV5-1; CDR3aa: CASSLGGLAVRTDTQYF; CDR3nt: TGCGCCAGCAGCTTGGGGGGACTAGCGGTACGCACAGATACGCAGTATTTT